This T cell receptor (beta chain) was observed in a study of T cell responses to AZD1222 COVID-19 vaccine. Across the whole study: Both about-4-week and about-12-week second-dose recipients were combined.

Method: immunoSEQ multiplex PCR; TCRdb's copy keeps in-frame clones and lacks some. This sample has around 190,000 clones, with about 86% found just once. Here the sequenced sample was peripheral blood, taken on day 0 of AZD1222 vaccination. This receptor was obtained from an adult in good health.

The chain's CDR3 is CASSPQTSGGDNEQFF. CDR3 in DNA: TGTGCCAGCAGTCCCCAAACTAGCGGGGGGGACAATGAGCAGTTCTTC. The chain carries TRBV25-1 and TRBJ2-1; TRBD2 aligns across 13 bases. Germline V gives CDR1 MGHDK, CDR2 SYGVNS. Trimming took 5 bases from V and 5 from J; bases not matched to a gene: 6. CDR3 length: 16 residues.